The 11 T cell receptor beta chains below all came from one sample that was sequenced in a study of identical twins. TCRdb reprocessed the 5' RACE reads with MiXCR, giving one entry per CDR3 protein. Among 450,000 or so distinct CDR3 sequences listed, more than 20% were seen once. This same sample was also part of a study on T cells expressing NK-cell markers.

The material sequenced was CD4+ T cells sorted from blood. The receptor source for this set is a woman aged 18-29 years in good health.

This clonotype was observed many times. CDR3 nucleotide sequence: TGCGCCAGCAGCTTGGTCCTAGCGGGGCAAAAAGAGCAGTTCTTC. Protein sequence: CASSLVLAGQKEQFF. The V call is TRBV5-1, the J call TRBJ2-1; 9 bases map to TRBD2. The CDR3 sequence is 15 residues long. V lost 0 bases to trimming and J lost 10 bases; unmatched junction nucleotides: 8. Per germline, CDR1 SGHRS and CDR2 YFSETQ.

The DNA of the CDR3 is TGTGCTAGTGGAGAGCGGGGCACAGATACGCAGTATTTT. Translating it yields CASGERGTDTQYF. V is TRBV12-5 and J is TRBJ2-3; tentative D call: TRBD2 (6 bases). Germline-derived CDR1 and CDR2 are LGHNT and FRNRAP. Trimming took off 6 bases at V and 1 base at J, with 8 bases between the two ends. This CDR3 has 13 residues.

The V call is TRBV11-2, the J call TRBJ2-7; D perhaps matches TRBD2 (5 bases). The CDR3 consists of 14 residues. Germline CDR1 and CDR2: SGHAT and FQNNGV. V was trimmed by 4 bases and J by 6 bases, leaving 16 bases between them. CDR3 coding DNA: TGTGCCAGCAGCTCATCGGGAATGAATACCGAGCAGTACTTC. It encodes CASSSSGMNTEQYF.

The chain links TRBV5-6 to TRBJ1-5; D is unclear. CDR1 and CDR2 (germline): SGHDT, YYEEEE. The CDR3 spans 16 residues. The V and J ends lost 3 bases and 0 bases respectively, with 13 bases between them. The CDR3 DNA reads as TGTGCCAGCAGCTCGGCTGCCGACATTAGCAATCAGCCCCAGCATTTT. Translating gives CASSSAADISNQPQHF.

The J gene is TRBJ2-7, the V gene TRBV10-3; 12 bases agree with TRBD1. Germline V gives CDR1 ENHRY, CDR2 SYGVKD. The CDR3 runs to 14 residues. After removal of 4 bases from V and 6 bases from J, the junction contained 4 bases not matched to a gene. CDR3 protein: CAISGGQGASEQYF. The DNA of the CDR3 is TGTGCCATCAGTGGGGGACAGGGGGCGTCCGAGCAGTACTTC.

The rearrangement links TRBV6-1 to TRBJ2-2; D gene uncertain. The V gene's germline CDR1 is MNHNS and CDR2 SASEGT. The CDR3 runs 14 residues. V was shortened by 6 bases and J by 6 bases, with 14 bases between the two germline ends. The CDR3 here is CASRTQTRPGELFF. The CDR3 DNA follows: TGTGCCAGCAGGACCCAAACCCGACCCGGGGAGCTGTTTTTT.

The V gene is TRBV10-3, the J gene TRBJ1-1, with D perhaps matching TRBD1 (5 bases). Trimming removed 6 bases at V and 6 bases at J, with 8 bases between. In germline, CDR1 is ENHRY, CDR2 SYGVKD. This CDR3 is 11 amino acids long. The CDR3: CAIRGVAEAFF. The CDR3 nucleotides are TGTGCCATCAGAGGGGTCGCTGAAGCTTTCTTT.

This clonotype was seen only a few times. The CDR3 protein is CASNLARGDEQFF. The CDR3 region has the DNA TGTGCCAGCAACCTAGCGAGAGGCGATGAGCAGTTCTTC. This rearrangement joins TRBV11-3 to TRBJ2-1; TRBD2 is a possible D gene (6 bases). The length of the CDR3 is 13 residues. V was clipped by 7 bases and J by 8 bases, with 15 bases between them. Germline CDR1 SGHNT, CDR2 YENEEA.

This clonotype occurred a few times. The chain has TRBV7-2 and TRBJ2-7; the match to TRBD2 covers 9 bases. The V and J ends lost 3 bases and 3 bases, in that order; junction bases with no gene match: 6. Germline CDR1 and CDR2: SGHTA and FQGNSA. The CDR3 spans 15 residues. CDR3 protein: CASSFSVAGVYEQYF. The CDR3 DNA follows: TGTGCCAGCAGCTTCTCAGTAGCGGGAGTCTACGAGCAGTACTTC.

The chain has TRBV5-1 and TRBJ1-1; no clear D. The V gene's germline CDR1 is SGHRS and CDR2 YFSETQ. V shed 2 bases and J shed 5 bases, with 10 bases lying between them. This CDR3 spans 13 amino acids. CDR3 nucleotides: TGCGCCAGCAGCTTATGGGAGGAAACTGAAGCTTTCTTT. Its translation: CASSLWEETEAFF.

This sequence joins TRBV6-5 and TRBJ1-2, with D unclear. This CDR3 region has 11 residues. The V end lost 10 bases, the J end lost 2 bases, and 8 bases lay between the germline ends. Germline V gene sequence: CDR1 MNHEY, CDR2 SVGAGI. The CDR3 sequence: CATTANYGYTF. Here the CDR3 DNA reads TGTGCCACGACCGCGAACTATGGCTACACCTTC.